This paragraph covers one TCR beta chain sequence. The ends were cut back, 3 bases at V and 2 bases at J, with 17 bases in the middle. CDR3 length: 15 amino acids. Germline values: CDR1 GTSNPN, CDR2 SVGIG (reference sequence). This entry comes from a study of shared clonotypes between healthy human individuals. Terminally differentiated effector memory CD45RA+ cells were excluded from the naive CD8 cells, which were CD45RO-negative and positively selected for CCR7. Generated by immunoSEQ multiplex PCR, the TCRdb table keeps only in-frame clones and is missing some. Of more than 2 million clones listed, around 93% are singletons.

The rearrangement joins TRBV30 to TRBJ2-7; no reliable D call. This TCR was sampled from a man younger than 30 in good health. Some clones in this sample may be carry-over from other donors' samples. Sequencing used naive CD8+ T cells from PBMCs. The CDR3 region is CAWRTWTSKPYEQYF. CDR3 nucleotide sequence: TGTGCCTGGAGAACCTGGACGTCCAAACCCTACGAGCAGTACTTC.